This T cell receptor beta chain was identified during a study of regulatory T cells in long-lasting Graves disease. Study-level background: Patients met the persistent Graves' disease definition after over 5 years of antithyroid drugs with positive TSH receptor antibodies. Overall study findings and caveats: Relative to new patients (roughly 970), persistent patients exhibited greater sharing of public clonotypes (about 2,700). Under persistent disease, TRBV28, TRBJ1-2 and TRBJ2-5 were used preferentially. Authors noted too few samples as a limitation.

The time point denotes: persistent/refractory GD, antithyroid drugs over 5 years with positive TRAb. From RNA extracted from PBMCs, the TCR library was made. This clonotype was picked up many times. As yet, its antigen is unknown. The germline V gene has CDR1 SEHNR and CDR2 FQNEAQ (reference sequence). The ends were cut back, 5 bases at V and 5 bases at J, with 9 bases in the middle. The CDR3 totals 12 residues. Relying on iRepertoire HTBI primers and Arm-PCR of CDR3 regions, the team built TCR beta libraries. TCRdb ran MiXCR on the multiplex PCR reads and lists one entry per CDR3 protein. Here the sample spans approximately 380,000 distinct CDR3 sequences, less than 25% being singletons.

The chain links TRBV7-9 to TRBJ2-5; D is uncertain. The receptor was derived from a female donor with Graves disease. The sample here was peripheral blood mononuclear cells (PBMCs), taken when the disease was refractory, from a patient treated with antithyroid drugs. CDR3 DNA sequence: TGTGCCAGCAGCCCCGCTCGTGAGACCCAGTACTTC. Its translation: CASSPARETQYF.